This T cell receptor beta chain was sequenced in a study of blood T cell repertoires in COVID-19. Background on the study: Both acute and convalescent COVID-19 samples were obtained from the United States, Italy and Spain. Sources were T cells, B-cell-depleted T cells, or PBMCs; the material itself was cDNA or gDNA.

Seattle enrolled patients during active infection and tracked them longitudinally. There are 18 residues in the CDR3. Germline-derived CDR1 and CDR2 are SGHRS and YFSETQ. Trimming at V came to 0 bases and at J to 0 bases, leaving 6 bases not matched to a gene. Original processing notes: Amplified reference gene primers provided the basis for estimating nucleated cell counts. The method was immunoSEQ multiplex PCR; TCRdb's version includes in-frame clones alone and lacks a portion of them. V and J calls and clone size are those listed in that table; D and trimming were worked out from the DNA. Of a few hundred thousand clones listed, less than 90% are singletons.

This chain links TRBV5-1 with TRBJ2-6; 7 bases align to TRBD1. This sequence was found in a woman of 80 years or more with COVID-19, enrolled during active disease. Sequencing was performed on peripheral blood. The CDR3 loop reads CASSLVGQQSSGANVLTF. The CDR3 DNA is TGCGCCAGCAGCTTGGTGGGACAGCAAAGCTCTGGGGCCAACGTCCTGACTTTC.